The clone carrying this T cell receptor beta chain was counted only a few times. The target antigen is unknown. The CDR3 is 13 residues long. V was trimmed by 5 bases and J by 3 bases, leaving 10 bases between them. Germline V lookup: CDR1 SGHTA, CDR2 FQGNSA. This specimen belongs to a study of beta chain features in type 1 diabetes. Turning to the study itself: Examined across all samples were roughly 110,000,000 sorted cells.

The entirety of the isolated RNA underwent reverse transcription, so expressed TCRB transcripts were sequenced. Clones were sequenced by immunoSEQ multiplex PCR, and TCRdb holds only the in-frame ones, with some missing. The sample has approximately 150,000 clones, 9% seen once. Broader study findings: The study found that naive, central memory and Treg TCRB repertoires appeared more similar in patients than in healthy donors. Resolution of whether HLA type affects TCRB rearrangement was not achieved here. Shortening that was moderate but significant affected the TCRB CDR3s of Type 1 diabetes patients in all four CD4+ subsets. PCR may have favored shorter templates equally in patients and controls.

The sequencing input was central memory CD4+ T cells from blood. The TCR sequence derives from a man aged 25 to 45 with type 1 diabetes. The genes are TRBV7-2 and TRBJ1-1; D unresolved. The CDR3 here is CASSPARYTEAFF. CDR3 sequence (DNA): TGTGCCAGCAGCCCCGCGAGGTACACTGAAGCTTTCTTT.